The entry that follows covers one TCR beta chain sequence. Its target is not known. This sample was taken from a study of cytomegalovirus exposure and HLA in healthy donors. The germline V and J ends were trimmed by 7 bases and 1 base, with 10 bases remaining between them. Germline assignment: CDR1 SGHTA and CDR2 FQGNSA. The CDR3 covers 14 residues. Primers: 60 Vbeta forward and 13 Jbeta reverse. The table came from immunoSEQ multiplex PCR; TCRdb's copy has only in-frame clones and leaves some out. The sample records 150,000 to 200,000 clones, around 80% being singletons. Study-wide points: Researchers reportedly found TCR beta sequences accurately predicted most subjects' HLA-A and HLA-B alleles. Reports indicated that the classifier achieved high specificity and sensitivity in diagnosing cytomegalovirus status. Investigators reported some 150 TCR beta chains as tied to cytomegalovirus. Segments of the TCR beta V type were, in most cases, productive about 87% or about 30% of the time in an earlier analysis.

This TCR came from a man aged 40-49 years in good health and CMV-seronegative. The chain combines TRBV7-2 with TRBJ2-2; perhaps TRBD2 as D (5 bases). The material sequenced was PBMCs. This CDR3 is CASNNRGNTGELFF. DNA of the CDR3: TGTGCCAGCAACAATCGGGGGAACACCGGGGAGCTGTTTTTT.